These T cell receptor beta chains were read from a single sample in a study of blood T cells in healthy people across ages. TCRdb fed the 5' RACE reads into MiXCR, producing one record per CDR3 protein. Among about 680,000 distinct CDR3 sequences listed, around half were seen once. The sequenced sample consisted of blood. These receptor sequences come from a woman aged 55-75 years in good health. Both conserved end residues are part of each CDR3. The D gene is left open where the match is weak. For some rows the clone size is stated as once, few or many, or as a class when expanded; others skip it.

J gene: TRBJ2-3
V gene: TRBV29-1
D gene: TRBD2
clone size: .
CDR3 DNA: TGCAGCGTCGACGGGACTAGCGGGAGGTCCGATAGCACAGATACGCAGTATTTT
CDR3 protein: CSVDGTSGRSDSTDTQYF

J gene: TRBJ2-3
V gene: TRBV5-1
D gene: TRBD2
clone size: .
CDR3 DNA: TGCGCCAGCAGCTTAAGACTAGCGGACAGCACAGATACGCAGTATTTT
CDR3 protein: CASSLRLADSTDTQYF

J gene: TRBJ1-4
V gene: TRBV20-1
D gene: .
clone size: .
CDR3 DNA: TGCAGTGCTAGGGACCACAGTGAAAAACTGTTTTTT
CDR3 protein: CSARDHSEKLFF

J gene: TRBJ2-7
V gene: TRBV20-1
D gene: .
clone size: .
CDR3 DNA: TGCAGTGCTAGGCCAGCGGGCTTCTACGAGCAGTACTTC
CDR3 protein: CSARPAGFYEQYF

J gene: TRBJ2-1
V gene: TRBV29-1
D gene: .
clone size: few
CDR3 DNA: TGCAGCGTGGGGGCCGGGGAGACCCAGTTCTTC
CDR3 protein: CSVGAGETQFF

J gene: TRBJ1-2
V gene: TRBV29-1
D gene: .
clone size: .
CDR3 DNA: TGCAGCGTTGAATCGGGGAGTCACTATGGCTACACCTTC
CDR3 protein: CSVESGSHYGYTF

J gene: TRBJ2-7
V gene: TRBV6-2/TRBV6-3
D gene: .
clone size: once
CDR3 DNA: TGTGCCAGCAGTTACCTAGGCCCCTCTTACTACGAGCAGTACTTC
CDR3 protein: CASSYLGPSYYEQYF

J gene: TRBJ2-7
V gene: TRBV5-1
D gene: TRBD1
clone size: once
CDR3 DNA: TGCGCCAGCAGCGGGACAGGGGCAACCTCTCACTACGAGCAGTACTTC
CDR3 protein: CASSGTGATSHYEQYF

J gene: TRBJ2-1
V gene: TRBV14
D gene: .
clone size: few
CDR3 DNA: TGTGCCAGCAGCCACGGTACGGGTGAGCAGTTCTTC
CDR3 protein: CASSHGTGEQFF

J gene: TRBJ1-2
V gene: TRBV4-3
D gene: .
clone size: .
CDR3 DNA: TGCGCCAGCAGCCAAGATATCCGGCACTATGGCTACACCTTC
CDR3 protein: CASSQDIRHYGYTF

J gene: TRBJ2-6
V gene: TRBV7-6
D gene: .
clone size: once
CDR3 DNA: TGTGCCGGCAGCTTACAGGGTATATTCTCTGGGGCCAACGTCCTGACTTTC
CDR3 protein: CAGSLQGIFSGANVLTF

J gene: TRBJ2-7
V gene: TRBV28
D gene: TRBD2
clone size: once
CDR3 DNA: TGTGCCAGCAGATGGACTAGCGGGGGATACGAGCAGTACTTC
CDR3 protein: CASRWTSGGYEQYF

J gene: TRBJ2-5
V gene: TRBV7-2
D gene: TRBD2
clone size: .
CDR3 DNA: TGTGCCAGCAGCATGGGACTACTGTACTTC
CDR3 protein: CASSMGLLYF

J gene: TRBJ2-7
V gene: TRBV7-3
D gene: .
clone size: .
CDR3 DNA: TGTGCCAGCAGCTCCCGGGGCGGGTACAATGAGCAGTACTTC
CDR3 protein: CASSSRGGYNEQYF

J gene: TRBJ1-1
V gene: TRBV7-2
D gene: TRBD1
clone size: few
CDR3 DNA: TGTGCCAGCAGCCTCGACGGGGACCGGGACAGGGGGCCTTTCTTT
CDR3 protein: CASSLDGDRDRGPFF

J gene: TRBJ2-1
V gene: TRBV20-1
D gene: .
clone size: .
CDR3 DNA: TGCAGTGCTAGTGGGCTAGCATATGAGCAGTTCTTC
CDR3 protein: CSASGLAYEQFF

J gene: TRBJ2-3
V gene: TRBV27
D gene: .
clone size: once
CDR3 DNA: TGTGCCAGCATGGGAGCCGGTAGGCCCACAGATACGCAGTATTTT
CDR3 protein: CASMGAGRPTDTQYF

J gene: TRBJ2-2
V gene: TRBV5-1
D gene: TRBD2
clone size: .
CDR3 DNA: TGCGCCAGCAATTACGGGGGGGCCACCGGGGAGCTGTTTTTT
CDR3 protein: CASNYGGATGELFF

J gene: TRBJ2-5
V gene: TRBV27
D gene: TRBD1
clone size: few
CDR3 DNA: TGTGCCAGCAGTGACAGGGGCGAAGAGACCCAGTACTTC
CDR3 protein: CASSDRGEETQYF

J gene: TRBJ2-3
V gene: TRBV3-1
D gene: .
clone size: .
CDR3 DNA: TGTGCCAGCAGCCAAGTGTGGGCGTGCTGCACAGATACGCAGTATTTT
CDR3 protein: CASSQVWACCTDTQYF

J gene: TRBJ2-1
V gene: TRBV6-1
D gene: .
clone size: many
CDR3 DNA: TGTGCCAGCAGGGATGGTGCCGGTGAGCAGTTCTTC
CDR3 protein: CASRDGAGEQFF

J gene: TRBJ2-1
V gene: TRBV4-2
D gene: .
clone size: .
CDR3 DNA: TGTGCCAGCAGCCAAGGGGACGTCTACAATGAGCAGTTCTTC
CDR3 protein: CASSQGDVYNEQFF

J gene: TRBJ1-2
V gene: TRBV20-1
D gene: .
clone size: few
CDR3 DNA: TGCAGTGCTAGTCAGCACTATGGCTACACCTTC
CDR3 protein: CSASQHYGYTF

J gene: TRBJ2-1
V gene: TRBV20-1
D gene: TRBD2
clone size: few
CDR3 DNA: TGCAGTGCCTACATAGCGGGAGGCAATGAGCAGTTCTTC
CDR3 protein: CSAYIAGGNEQFF

J gene: TRBJ2-5
V gene: TRBV29-1
D gene: .
clone size: .
CDR3 DNA: TGCAGCGTGGGGAGGTCAGGGCAAGAGACCCAGTACTTC
CDR3 protein: CSVGRSGQETQYF

J gene: TRBJ2-3
V gene: TRBV24-1
D gene: TRBD1
clone size: .
CDR3 DNA: TGTGCCACCAGTGATGCCGGGACAGGGCGCACAGATACGCAGTATTTT
CDR3 protein: CATSDAGTGRTDTQYF

J gene: TRBJ2-5
V gene: TRBV5-1
D gene: TRBD2
clone size: many
CDR3 DNA: TGCGCCAGCAGCTTACTAGCGGGAGAACTCCAAGAGACCCAGTACTTC
CDR3 protein: CASSLLAGELQETQYF

J gene: TRBJ1-2
V gene: TRBV28
D gene: .
clone size: .
CDR3 DNA: TGTGCCAGCAGTTTATCACAGTATAACTATGGCTACACCTTC
CDR3 protein: CASSLSQYNYGYTF

J gene: TRBJ1-5
V gene: TRBV12-3/TRBV12-4
D gene: .
clone size: .
CDR3 DNA: TGTGCCAGCATTCGGACCGGGGAGGATCAGCCCCAGCATTTT
CDR3 protein: CASIRTGEDQPQHF

J gene: TRBJ2-5
V gene: TRBV5-1
D gene: TRBD2
clone size: few
CDR3 DNA: TGCGCCAGCAGCTTGATTTACACTAGCGGGGGCAAAGAGACCCAGTACTTC
CDR3 protein: CASSLIYTSGGKETQYF

J gene: TRBJ2-7
V gene: TRBV21-1
D gene: .
clone size: many
CDR3 DNA: TGTGCCAGCAGCAACGGGACAGGGGCGAGCTCCTACGAGCAGTACTTC
CDR3 protein: CASSNGTGASSYEQYF

J gene: TRBJ1-2
V gene: TRBV6-6
D gene: .
clone size: .
CDR3 DNA: TGTGCCAGCAGCGAGATAGGAAAAGAAGGCTATGGCTACACCTTC
CDR3 protein: CASSEIGKEGYGYTF

J gene: TRBJ2-5
V gene: TRBV5-1
D gene: TRBD2
clone size: once
CDR3 DNA: TGCGCCAGCAGCTTGAGGAGCGGGGGCTGGGAGACCCAGTACTTC
CDR3 protein: CASSLRSGGWETQYF

J gene: TRBJ2-3
V gene: TRBV20-1
D gene: TRBD2
clone size: .
CDR3 DNA: TGCGGTGTTCCCTCGCGGGCGGGAGGCACAGATACGCGGTATTTT
CDR3 protein: CGVPSRAGGTDTRYF

J gene: TRBJ2-6
V gene: TRBV3-1
D gene: .
clone size: .
CDR3 DNA: TGTGCCAGCGGCCAAGAAGCGAGCTCTGGGGCCAACGTCCTGACTTTC
CDR3 protein: CASGQEASSGANVLTF

J gene: TRBJ2-5
V gene: TRBV5-1
D gene: TRBD2
clone size: .
CDR3 DNA: TGCGCCAGCAGCTCATTTAGCGGGAGTGGTGAGACCCAGTACTTC
CDR3 protein: CASSSFSGSGETQYF

J gene: TRBJ2-3
V gene: TRBV29-1
D gene: TRBD2
clone size: many
CDR3 DNA: TGCAGCGTTCCCTCGAAGGGTGGACTAGCTCGTCAAGATACGCAGTATTTT
CDR3 protein: CSVPSKGGLARQDTQYF

J gene: TRBJ2-1
V gene: TRBV18
D gene: TRBD2
clone size: .
CDR3 DNA: TGTGCCAGCTCGCCGGGACTAGCGTTCTACAATGAGCAGTTCTTC
CDR3 protein: CASSPGLAFYNEQFF

J gene: TRBJ1-1
V gene: TRBV29-1
D gene: TRBD1
clone size: .
CDR3 DNA: TGCAGCGTTAAGACAGGGGAGGTGAGCACTGAAGCTTTCTTT
CDR3 protein: CSVKTGEVSTEAFF